The rows below give T cell receptor beta chains drawn from one sample of a study of T cell responses to AZD1222 COVID-19 vaccine. Some clones are missing from TCRdb's copy, which holds only in-frame ones; the method was immunoSEQ multiplex PCR. Counted here are roughly 120,000 clones, more than 85% occurring once; the ten biggest clones make up roughly 7%. This sample comprised peripheral blood, obtained 28 days after the second AZD1222 dose. These receptors were obtained from an adult who received the AZD1222 COVID-19 vaccine. Both conserved end residues are part of each CDR3. Fields, in order: D gene, clone size, J gene, V gene, CDR3 DNA, CDR3 protein. A D gene is named only where the DNA matches it firmly. Rows give clone size only sometimes, using once, few, many, or a class for an expanded clone.

d_gene: TRBD1
abundance: .
j_gene: TRBJ1-1
v_gene: TRBV19
CDR3nt: TGTGCCAGTAGTTGGACGGGACAGGGGGCGCGGACTGAAGCTTTCTTT
CDR3aa: CASSWTGQGARTEAFF

d_gene: .
abundance: .
j_gene: TRBJ1-3
v_gene: TRBV11-3
CDR3nt: TGTGCCAGCAGCTTTAGGGTCTCTGGAAACACCATATATTTT
CDR3aa: CASSFRVSGNTIYF

d_gene: .
abundance: few
j_gene: TRBJ2-5
v_gene: TRBV5-1
CDR3nt: TGCGCCAGCAGCGTCGAGGGGGAGACCCAGTACTTC
CDR3aa: CASSVEGETQYF

d_gene: .
abundance: .
j_gene: TRBJ1-5
v_gene: TRBV21-1
CDR3nt: TGTGCCAGCAGCAAAAGATACAGGGTTCGGCAGCCCCAGCATTTT
CDR3aa: CASSKRYRVRQPQHF

d_gene: TRBD1
abundance: .
j_gene: TRBJ2-7
v_gene: TRBV11-3
CDR3nt: TGTGCCAGCAGCACCCGGACAGGGACCTCCTACGAGCAGTACTTC
CDR3aa: CASSTRTGTSYEQYF

d_gene: TRBD2
abundance: .
j_gene: TRBJ2-1
v_gene: TRBV9
CDR3nt: TGTGCCAGCAGCCCTTGGCTAGCGGGTACATACAATGAGCAGTTCTTC
CDR3aa: CASSPWLAGTYNEQFF

d_gene: .
abundance: .
j_gene: TRBJ2-7
v_gene: TRBV27
CDR3nt: TGTGCCAGCAGTCCCCGGACCACAGGTTTCTACGAGCAGTACTTC
CDR3aa: CASSPRTTGFYEQYF

d_gene: TRBD1
abundance: .
j_gene: TRBJ1-5
v_gene: TRBV6-2/TRBV6-3
CDR3nt: TGTGCCAGCAGTTCGACAGGGGGACTTAGCAATCAGCCCCAGCATTTT
CDR3aa: CASSSTGGLSNQPQHF

d_gene: .
abundance: .
j_gene: TRBJ2-7
v_gene: TRBV6-6
CDR3nt: TGTGCCAGCAGGCCGACAGGAGACTCCTACGAGCAGTACTTC
CDR3aa: CASRPTGDSYEQYF

d_gene: .
abundance: .
j_gene: TRBJ2-7
v_gene: TRBV19
CDR3nt: TGTGCCAGTAGTATCTTAGCGAGGATCAGCTCCTACGAGCAGTACTTC
CDR3aa: CASSILARISSYEQYF

d_gene: TRBD1
abundance: .
j_gene: TRBJ2-7
v_gene: TRBV5-4
CDR3nt: TGTGCCAGCAGTAATCTACAGGGGTACTACGAGCAGTACTTC
CDR3aa: CASSNLQGYYEQYF

d_gene: .
abundance: .
j_gene: TRBJ1-2
v_gene: TRBV29-1
CDR3nt: TGCAGCGTGGGGGCTGACCATTCGGGCTACACCTTC
CDR3aa: CSVGADHSGYTF

d_gene: .
abundance: .
j_gene: TRBJ2-7
v_gene: TRBV4-1
CDR3nt: TGCGCCAGCAGCCAAGGAATCCTAGCAAGCTCCTACGAGCAGTACTTC
CDR3aa: CASSQGILASSYEQYF

d_gene: .
abundance: .
j_gene: TRBJ1-2
v_gene: TRBV11-3
CDR3nt: TGTGCCAGCAGCTTAGAGGGAGGGGCCTATGGCTACACCTTC
CDR3aa: CASSLEGGAYGYTF

d_gene: TRBD1
abundance: .
j_gene: TRBJ1-1
v_gene: TRBV28
CDR3nt: TGTGCCAGCAGTTCACAGGGGGAAGTTCCCCTTGAAGCTTTCTTT
CDR3aa: CASSSQGEVPLEAFF

d_gene: .
abundance: .
j_gene: TRBJ1-6
v_gene: TRBV3-1/TRBV3-2
CDR3nt: TGTGCCAGCAGCCAAGTTGCAGACGCGAATTCACCCCTCCACTTT
CDR3aa: CASSQVADANSPLHF

d_gene: .
abundance: .
j_gene: TRBJ1-2
v_gene: TRBV6-5
CDR3nt: TGTGCCAGCAGTTACGGGAACGCTGGCCCGACGACTGGCTACACCTTC
CDR3aa: CASSYGNAGPTTGYTF

d_gene: .
abundance: .
j_gene: TRBJ1-2
v_gene: TRBV6-5
CDR3nt: TGTGCCAGCAGTTACGATGGTGCTTCCAACTATGGCTACACCTTC
CDR3aa: CASSYDGASNYGYTF

d_gene: .
abundance: .
j_gene: TRBJ1-4
v_gene: TRBV7-9
CDR3nt: TGTGCCAGCAGCTTAGGTTCCCGAAGGGATGAAAAACTGTTTTTT
CDR3aa: CASSLGSRRDEKLFF

d_gene: .
abundance: .
j_gene: TRBJ1-1
v_gene: TRBV11-3
CDR3nt: TGTGCCAGCAGCTTCAGCGGGGGGAACACTGAAGCTTTCTTT
CDR3aa: CASSFSGGNTEAFF

d_gene: .
abundance: once
j_gene: TRBJ1-1
v_gene: TRBV5-1
CDR3nt: TGCGCCAGCTGTATGCAGGTCGGGGGCACTGAAGCTTTCTTT
CDR3aa: CASCMQVGGTEAFF

d_gene: TRBD2
abundance: .
j_gene: TRBJ2-7
v_gene: TRBV28
CDR3nt: TGTGCCAGCGCAACTAGCGGGCTAACCTACGAGCAGTACTTC
CDR3aa: CASATSGLTYEQYF

d_gene: .
abundance: .
j_gene: TRBJ1-2
v_gene: TRBV28
CDR3nt: TGTGCCAGCAGTGACCCTACCGGGACAAGGAAACGGGGCTACACCTTC
CDR3aa: CASSDPTGTRKRGYTF

d_gene: .
abundance: .
j_gene: TRBJ1-2
v_gene: TRBV30
CDR3nt: TGTGCCTTTTTAAAAGGGATCATCTATGGCTACACCTTC
CDR3aa: CAFLKGIIYGYTF

d_gene: TRBD2
abundance: once
j_gene: TRBJ2-5
v_gene: TRBV4-1
CDR3nt: TGCGCCAGCAGCGCCGGGACTAGCGGGGGGGCCAGGGAGACCCAGTACTTC
CDR3aa: CASSAGTSGGARETQYF

d_gene: .
abundance: .
j_gene: TRBJ1-2
v_gene: TRBV15
CDR3nt: TGTGCCACCAGTAGGGCGGAAGGCTATGGCTACACCTTC
CDR3aa: CATSRAEGYGYTF

d_gene: .
abundance: .
j_gene: TRBJ2-2
v_gene: TRBV5-1
CDR3nt: TGCGCCAGCACCCCTACGAACTCGAACACCGGGGAGCTGTTTTTT
CDR3aa: CASTPTNSNTGELFF

d_gene: .
abundance: .
j_gene: TRBJ2-3
v_gene: TRBV4-2
CDR3nt: TGTGCCAGCAGCCAAGGTCTAGCGCAACGCACAGATACGCAGTATTTT
CDR3aa: CASSQGLAQRTDTQYF